The present TCR beta chain was sequenced within a study of a mutant IDH1 vaccine in newly diagnosed glioma (dated by TCRdb to the early 2020s). Turning to the overall study: Eight vaccinations were administered to patients in weeks 1, 3, 5, 7, 11, 15, 19 and 23, corresponding to visits V03 through V10. Vaccination was initiated 4-6 weeks after radiotherapy alone, or concurrently with temozolomide cycles in the chemotherapy-containing groups. The approximately 33 treated patients were approximately 60% male and around 40% female, with a mean age of around 40 years. Before enrollment, most patients had been given radiochemotherapy with temozolomide as standard therapy, while the rest had received either radiotherapy alone or temozolomide alone. Peripheral blood was drawn at six visits: V03 (baseline), V05, V07, V10, V12 and V13. Longitudinal TCRB deep sequencing was performed for about two dozen treated patients wherever samples were available for exploratory analyses. Overall study results and their limits: Immune responses induced by the vaccine were seen in 93.3% of patients across multiple MHC alleles. According to the authors, sample limitations meant that analyses of patient blood samples could not be reproduced. PBMC samples for TCRB deep sequencing were selected based on availability. Pseudoprogression seemed to be unrelated to changes in the top peripheral T cell clonotypes found by TCRB sequencing.

The germline V gene sets CDR1 to SQVTM and CDR2 to ANQGSEA. The V and J ends are trimmed by 6 bases and 1 base, leaving 1 base between them. The CDR3 goes from the cysteine to the phenylalanine over 10 residues. The kept DNA is CDR3 alone, 30 bases in frame from the first base. According to the study, the label for this sample's time point signals: week 11, during vaccination. Each vaccine dose was 300 ug of a 20-mer mutant IDH1 peptide in Montanide, given subcutaneously with topical imiquimod. Donors had newly diagnosed WHO grade 3 or 4 IDH1-mutant astrocytomas with loss of nuclear ATRX. The samples were drawn from NOA16, a multicentre, single-arm, open-label phase I trial in Germany that tested a mutant IDH1 peptide vaccine in humans for the first time. Genomic DNA for TCRB sequencing was extracted from EDTA blood using the DNeasy Blood and Tissue Kit. Library creation used the immunoSEQ multiplex PCR assay. Rearranged TCR beta chain sequences were amplified with the hsTCRB Kit following the manufacturer's protocol. TCRB libraries were sequenced on an Illumina MiSeq. The original methods were these. The proprietary platform of the kit vendor was used for demultiplexing, trimming and gene mapping. TCRdb re-hosts the immuneACCESS table, in-frame sequences only. Its copies lack some clones; in the studies checked, an unresolved V gene accounts for under half of them, and the cause for the rest is not known. D and trimming were read from the DNA, whereas the V and J calls and clone size are those reported in that table. The sample yields over 95,000 clones; 90% were counted once. The ten largest clones represent 0.5% to 0.65% of the sample.

On this clone: This clone's antigen is unknown. No much larger clone is present one base from it, and per-base qualities are unavailable.

This receptor chain uses TRBV29-1 and TRBJ2-1; no D gene is confidently identified. This specimen consisted of PBMCs, obtained from a glioma patient whose treatment included an IDH1 peptide vaccine. This TCR was recovered from a woman aged 45-65 years with glioma. The CDR3 reads as follows: CSVSYNEQFF. The DNA sequence is given as TGCAGCGTATCCTACAATGAGCAGTTCTTC.